This T cell receptor (beta chain) was retrieved from a study of CXCR3-negative and CXCR3-positive naive CD8 T cells. Findings and caveats of the study: Within a donor, both naive subsets shared TRBV-TRBJ usage, unlike memory cells. Once cells were cryopreserved, CXCR3 expression went down partly, and most assays used fresh PBMCs. Diversity proved comparably high across both naive subsets and much lower in memory CD8+ cells. Naive cells that were CXCR3-positive had more hydrophobic TRB CDR3s (compared with CXCR3-negative naive cells).

Naivety in CD8+ T cells corresponded to a CD45RO-CCR7+CD27+CD95- phenotype. In preparing the TRB cDNA libraries, 5' RACE with UMI labels was used. TCRdb re-called the 5' RACE reads; one entry per CDR3 protein, DNA not given. This sample carries tens of thousands of distinct CDR3 sequences, with about 0.62% going to the ten biggest clones. This CDR3 is built from 17 residues. The germline CDR1 and CDR2 sequences are MDHEN and SYDVKM. A word on this clonotype: No antigen is known for it.

The origin of this receptor is a human donor in good health. Some clones in this sample may be carry-over from other donors' samples. Source material: naive CXCR3+ CD8+ T cells from blood. Subset noted: CD45RO-CCR7+CD27+CD95- naive CD8+ T cells expressing CXCR3 (TNR3+). The rearrangement joins TRBV28 to TRBJ2-3; TCRdb lists TRBD2, though no DNA is available to test this call. The CDR3 region is CASSFPSGGHLTDTQYF.